These T cell receptor beta chains were read from a single sample in a study of blood T cell repertoires in COVID-19. Here immunoSEQ multiplex PCR was the method, and the copy in TCRdb shows in-frame clones only, minus some. The data show over 250,000 clones, 85% seen once. The sequenced sample consisted of peripheral blood. The receptors shown here come from a human donor in a cohort sampled during active COVID-19. Each CDR3 is given with its conserved first and last residue. The D gene is left open where the match is weak.

cdr3_aa d_call v_call
CASRRALNEKLFF - TRBV6-5
CAISRNAQESQYF - TRBV10-3
CASSTRTSGRTDTQYF TRBD2 TRBV7-6
CASSPRRGLTDTQYF - TRBV19
CASSFDSNYGYTF - TRBV5-8
CASSLEAGGPNGELFF TRBD2 TRBV5-1
CASSLNKGRRELFF - TRBV6-2/TRBV6-3
CASRKDWQETQYF - TRBV12-3/TRBV12-4
CASTSGGEWETQYF TRBD2 TRBV19
CASSPMTGGRETQYF TRBD2 TRBV7-2
CASRRGETNEQFF - TRBV19
CASSSDIIYEQYF - TRBV5-6
CASRRTGGAYGYTF TRBD1 TRBV5-4
CSASRQGVYEQYF TRBD1 TRBV20-1
CASSLQRTPNNEQFF - TRBV5-1
CASSYSPGGSPYEQYF - TRBV6-5
CASSSSIQETQYF - TRBV2
CASSGGTDPYEQYF - TRBV9
CASSLATNQPQHF - TRBV7-9
CASRSQGNTEAFF - TRBV5-4
CASSSMNTEAFF - TRBV5-4
CAWSQGRTGLAFF - TRBV30
CASRVYSNQPQHF - TRBV6-5
CASSDGQINSPLHF - TRBV9
CASSVGSGSQGYTF - TRBV9
CASSDTYNSPLHF - TRBV12-3/TRBV12-4
CASRGQGNSPLHF TRBD1 TRBV6-5
CSARVKETQYF - TRBV20-1
CSAIAQETQYF - TRBV20-1
CASSLVRGKTDTQYF - TRBV5-6
CASSQWGQGTNEQFF TRBD1 TRBV3-1/TRBV3-2
CASSRTGEETQYF TRBD1 TRBV5-1
CASRKVLVSEQFF - TRBV6-5
CASSPGAGSPGEQFF - TRBV18
CASSFRTDNSPLHF - TRBV7-2
CASRRPFLGGVEETQYF - TRBV5-1
CASSLAGTGVYNSPLHF TRBD1 TRBV7-8
CASTLGGPGGYEQYF TRBD2 TRBV5-5
CASSVDSGGPLVNEQFF TRBD2 TRBV9
CASSLTGGGLFPYEQYF TRBD2 TRBV27
CASRITGGRDNSPLHF - TRBV6-6
CASRSSGNPYEQYF - TRBV6-5
CSVASKRGATNEKLFF - TRBV29-1
CASSLERDQETQYF - TRBV28